This entry lists 10 T cell receptor beta chains sequenced from one sample in a study of blood T cell repertoires in COVID-19. The protocol was immunoSEQ multiplex PCR, while the TCRdb copy is restricted to in-frame clones and leaves out a portion. The top ten clones hold approximately 2.6% of a sample with about 230,000 clones, approximately 90% of them seen once. Sequencing was carried out using peripheral blood. The receptors here all came from a young man with COVID-19, enrolled during active disease.

The CDR3 here is CASSSGVVTGQETQYF. CDR3 nucleotide sequence: TGTGCCAGCTCTTCCGGAGTCGTGACAGGGCAAGAGACCCAGTACTTC. J is TRBJ2-5 and V is TRBV18; 7 positions match TRBD1. Germline assignment: CDR1 KGHSH and CDR2 LQKENI. Germline trimming cut 6 bases from V and 2 bases from J; bases unmatched to any gene: 12. The CDR3 is 16 amino acids.

This clone was recorded only once. The chain uses TRBV3-1 (or the pseudogene TRBV3-2) and TRBJ1-1; 7 nucleotides align to TRBD1. This CDR3 contains 15 residues. Germline CDR1 is LGHDT and CDR2 is YNNKEL (reference sequence). The V gene end was trimmed by 9 bases and the J gene end by 1 base; junction bases not matched to a gene: 11. CDR3 DNA sequence: TGTGCCAGTAAACCCTTGGGACAGCCGAACACTGAAGCTTTCTTT. This translates into CASKPLGQPNTEAFF.

The J gene is TRBJ2-3, the V gene TRBV9; TRBD2 agrees at 9 bases. The CDR3 is 17 residues long. V shed 4 bases and J 3 bases; nucleotides not matched to a gene: 12. Per germline, CDR1 SGDLS and CDR2 YYNGEE. The CDR3 loop reads CASSPHQGGRATDTQYF. The CDR3, as DNA: TGTGCCAGCAGCCCTCATCAGGGCGGGAGGGCGACAGATACGCAGTATTTT.

The chain is built from TRBV11-3 and TRBJ2-7; D perhaps matches TRBD2 (6 bases). V lost 5 bases and J lost 2, with 10 bases in between. The V gene's germline CDR1 is SGHNT and CDR2 YENEEA. CDR3 size: 13 residues. Here the CDR3 DNA reads TGTGCCAGCAGCCCTTCGGGGGCCTACGAGCAGTACTTC. Protein product: CASSPSGAYEQYF.

Concerning this clone: The same CDR3 also results from other DNA sequences found in this sample. The chain couples TRBV5-6 to TRBJ2-7, with D possibly being TRBD1 (5 bases). The CDR3 is 12 residues long. Germline V gives CDR1 SGHDT, CDR2 YYEEEE. V lost 2 bases and J lost 4, with 7 bases in between. CDR3 amino acids: CASSLQAYEQYF. The CDR3 DNA follows: TGTGCCAGCAGCTTACAGGCGTACGAGCAGTACTTC.

The J gene is TRBJ1-5, the V gene TRBV28; D might be TRBD1 (6 bases). CDR1 MDHEN and CDR2 SYDVKM come from the germline V gene. The CDR3 runs 16 residues. V lost 7 bases to trimming and J lost 5 bases, with 21 bases between them. CDR3 DNA sequence: TGTGCCAGCATCAGAACCGGGACATATACTTATCAGCCCCAGCATTTT. Translating it yields CASIRTGTYTYQPQHF.

The CDR3 loop is CASSVASSYNSPLHF. DNA of the CDR3: TGTGCCAGCAGCGTAGCATCCTCCTATAATTCACCCCTCCACTTT. The chain recombines TRBV9 with TRBJ1-6; D gene ambiguous. The V gene lost 0 bases and the J gene lost 0 bases, with 4 bases spanning the gap. The germline CDR1 and CDR2 sequences are SGDLS and YYNGEE. The CDR3 runs 15 residues.

V and J are TRBV10-3 and TRBJ1-2, with TRBD1 matching over 11 bases. The CDR3 is 14 residues long. The V gene end was trimmed by 6 bases and the J gene end by 4 bases; junction bases not matched to a gene: 4. The germline gives CDR1 ENHRY, CDR2 SYGVKD. The CDR3 DNA reads TGTGCCATCAGCCCCGGGACAGGGGGCTATGGCTACACCTTC. Protein sequence: CAISPGTGGYGYTF.

This clone has only a few counts. V and J are TRBV6-2 or TRBV6-3 and TRBJ1-5; D is unclear. This CDR3 contains 13 residues. V lost 4 bases and J 4 bases, leaving 8 bases between the germline ends. The germline V gene encodes CDR1 MNHEY and CDR2 SVGEGT. The CDR3 sequence is CASSLAQNQPQHF. DNA for the CDR3: TGTGCCAGCAGTTTGGCCCAGAATCAGCCCCAGCATTTT.

The chain carries TRBV7-8 and TRBJ2-1, with TRBD1 matching 11 bases. This CDR3 contains 17 residues. The germline V gene encodes CDR1 SGHVS and CDR2 FQNEAQ. Trimming took 4 bases from V and 5 from J; bases not matched to a gene: 10. CDR3 DNA sequence: TGTGCCAGCAGCTCCCGTGCCCCGGGACAGGGGGACAATGAGCAGTTCTTC. It encodes CASSSRAPGQGDNEQFF. Together with reference TRBV7-8 and TRBJ2-1, the CDR3 gives the full variable domain: GAGVSQSPRYKVAKRGQDVALRCDPISGHVSLFWYQQALGQGPEFLTYFQNEAQLDKSGLPSDRFFAERPEGSVSTLKIQRTQQEDSAVYLCASSSRAPGQGDNEQFFGPGTRLTVL.